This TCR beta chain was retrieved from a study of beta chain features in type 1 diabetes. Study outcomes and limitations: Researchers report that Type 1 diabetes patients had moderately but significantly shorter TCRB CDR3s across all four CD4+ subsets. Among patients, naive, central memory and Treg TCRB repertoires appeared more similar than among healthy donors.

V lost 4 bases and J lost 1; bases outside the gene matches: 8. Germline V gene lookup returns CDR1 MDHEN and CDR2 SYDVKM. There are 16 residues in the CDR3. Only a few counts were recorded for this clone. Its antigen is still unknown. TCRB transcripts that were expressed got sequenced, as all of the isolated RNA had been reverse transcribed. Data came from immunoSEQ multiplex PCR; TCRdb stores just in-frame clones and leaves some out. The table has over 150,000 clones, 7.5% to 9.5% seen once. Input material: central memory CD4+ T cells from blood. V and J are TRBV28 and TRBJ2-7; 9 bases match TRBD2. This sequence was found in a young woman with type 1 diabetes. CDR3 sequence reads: CASSSSGTSPSYEQYF. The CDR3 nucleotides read TGTGCCAGCAGTTCTTCCGGGACTAGCCCGTCCTACGAGCAGTACTTC. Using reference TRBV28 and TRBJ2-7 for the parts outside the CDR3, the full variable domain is DVKVTQSSRYLVKRTGEKVFLECVQDMDHENMFWYRQDPGLGLRLIYFSYDVKMKEKGDIPEGYSVSREKKERFSLILESASTNQTSMYLCASSSSGTSPSYEQYFGPGTRLTVT.